Below are 18 T cell receptor beta chains sequenced from a single sample in a study of blood T cell repertoires in COVID-19. The method was immunoSEQ multiplex PCR; TCRdb's version includes in-frame clones alone and lacks a portion of them. The data show about 120,000 clones, roughly 91% seen once. The sample taken for sequencing was peripheral blood. Source of these receptors: a human donor with acute or convalescent COVID-19. The donor label of this sample is uncertain.

The V gene is TRBV9, the J gene TRBJ1-3; D gene uncertain. Germline V CDR1 and CDR2: SGDLS, YYNGEE. Trimming took 2 bases from V and 0 from J, leaving 3 bases between them. CDR3 length: 13 amino acids. The CDR3 coding sequence is TGTGCCAGCAGCGTGGCCTCTGGAAACACCATATATTTT. Translation: CASSVASGNTIYF.

The chain couples TRBV5-1 to TRBJ2-5, with 7 nucleotides matching TRBD1. Unmatched junction bases numbered 4, after V lost 4 bases and J lost 1 base. CDR3 length: 14 amino acids. Per the germline V gene, CDR1 is SGHRS and CDR2 is YFSETQ. CDR3 sequence reads: CASSLGQRQETQYF. The CDR3 region has the DNA TGCGCCAGCAGCCTGGGACAGCGCCAAGAGACCCAGTACTTC.

The rearrangement uses TRBV19 and TRBJ1-3; D not certain. The CDR3 spans 12 residues. V dropped 6 bases and J dropped 4 bases, with 7 bases sitting between them. CDR1 and CDR2 from the germline V gene are LNHDA and SQIVND (reference sequence). The CDR3 sequence: CASRERGNTIYF. DNA of the CDR3: TGTGCCAGTAGAGAGCGAGGAAACACCATATATTTT.

The rearrangement uses TRBV29-1 and TRBJ1-1; 7 nucleotides agree with TRBD1. The germline V gene has CDR1 SQVTM and CDR2 ANQGSEA. The J segment lost 0 bases and the V segment lost 1 base, leaving 17 bases of the junction unmatched. The CDR3 extends over 19 amino acids. DNA for the CDR3: TGCAGCGTTGAAGGTCCACCCGACAGGGCAGGAGGATTGAACACTGAAGCTTTCTTT. This sequence encodes CSVEGPPDRAGGLNTEAFF.

J is TRBJ2-7 and V is TRBV5-4; D may be TRBD1 (6 bases). The length of the CDR3 is 14 residues. Germline V gene data show CDR1 as SGHNT and CDR2 as YYREEE (reference sequence). V gave up 5 bases and J gave up 6 bases, with 18 bases separating them. DNA for the CDR3: TGTGCCAGCAGGACACAGGGAGTCTCCCTCGAGCAGTACTTC. Protein product: CASRTQGVSLEQYF.

This chain connects TRBV18 to TRBJ1-5; no clear D gene. V was shortened by 3 bases and J by 4 bases, with 13 bases between the two germline ends. The CDR3 covers 15 residues. CDR1 and CDR2 from the germline V gene are KGHSH and LQKENI. CDR3 DNA: TGTGCCAGCTCACCGGTATATAACAGAAATCAGCCCCAGCATTTT. Its translation is CASSPVYNRNQPQHF.

The chain links TRBV6-4 to TRBJ2-3; perhaps TRBD2 as D (7 bases). Germline values: CDR1 MRHNA, CDR2 SNTAGT. Trimming left V 8 bases short and J 8 bases short, with 14 bases between. This CDR3 has 12 amino acids. The CDR3: CASADRGGTQYF. In nucleotides, the CDR3 is TGTGCCAGCGCAGATAGGGGGGGTACGCAGTATTTT.

The chain carries TRBV28 and TRBJ1-1; 7 nucleotides align to TRBD1. V was clipped by 4 bases and J by 0 bases; unmatched bases: 8. The CDR3 extends over 16 amino acids. Germline V gene data show CDR1 as MDHEN and CDR2 as SYDVKM. The CDR3 is CASSSGQATMNTEAFF. The CDR3 DNA reads as TGTGCCAGCAGTTCCGGACAGGCCACTATGAACACTGAAGCTTTCTTT.

The V and J genes are TRBV19 and TRBJ2-2; D is undetermined. The CDR3 spans 13 residues. Germline values: CDR1 LNHDA, CDR2 SQIVND (reference sequence). V was clipped by 10 bases and J by 4 bases, with 13 bases between them. The CDR3, as DNA: TGTGCCACTCGACCTCAGGTCACCGGGGAGCTGTTTTTT. Protein: CATRPQVTGELFF.

This chain uses TRBV28 with TRBJ2-1; 10 positions agree with TRBD2. J was trimmed by 4 bases and V by 8 bases; bases with no gene match: 11. The CDR3 runs 16 residues. CDR1 is MDHEN and CDR2 is SYDVKM in the germline V gene. The CDR3 region is CASLSKLAGSYNEQFF. In DNA, the CDR3 is TGTGCCAGCCTCTCCAAACTAGCGGGATCTTACAATGAGCAGTTCTTC.

This clone was observed once. V is TRBV12-3 or TRBV12-4 and J is TRBJ1-1; no clear D. The CDR3 spans 13 residues. V lost 8 bases and J 1 base, leaving 11 bases between the germline ends. The CDR3 reads CASDRDKNTEAFF. The CDR3 DNA follows: TGTGCCAGCGACCGGGATAAGAACACTGAAGCTTTCTTT.

The chain couples TRBV6-5 to TRBJ2-7; tentatively, D is TRBD1 (5 bases). This CDR3 is built from 15 residues. Trimming left V 0 bases short and J 2 bases short, with 11 bases between. The germline V gene has CDR1 MNHEY and CDR2 SVGAGI. The CDR3 sequence is CASSYSKAGTYEQYF. In DNA, the CDR3 is TGTGCCAGCAGTTACTCGAAGGCAGGGACCTACGAGCAGTACTTC.

The rearrangement uses TRBV12-2 and TRBJ2-1; the listed D gene, TRBD2, was not tested against the DNA. TRBV12-2 is labeled a pseudogene. This CDR3 spans 20 amino acids. CDR3 nucleotides: TGTGCAAGTCGCTTAATTCTTGTCGCTAGCGGGGGGGCCCTCTACAATGAGCAGTTCTTC. Protein sequence: CASRLILVASGGALYNEQFF.

CDR3 sequence reads: CATSRGQVLQGNQPQHF. In DNA form, the CDR3 reads TGTGCCACCAGCAGAGGCCAGGTACTCCAGGGCAATCAGCCCCAGCATTTT. The rearrangement links TRBV15 to TRBJ1-5, with D unclear. The germline V gene encodes CDR1 LNHNV and CDR2 YYDKDF (reference sequence). The CDR3 contains 17 residues. V lost 1 base and J 2 bases, leaving 15 bases between the germline ends.

Concerning this clone: The sample carries other DNA sequences with the same CDR3. J is TRBJ1-3 and V is TRBV3-1 (or the pseudogene TRBV3-2), with D unclear. The CDR3 is made up of 14 amino acids. V lost 6 bases and J lost 0, with 9 bases in between. CDR1 LGHDT and CDR2 YNNKEL come from the germline V gene (reference sequence). CDR3: CASSPLDSGNTIYF. Here the CDR3 DNA reads TGTGCCAGCAGTCCGCTAGACTCTGGAAACACCATATATTTT.

This sequence joins TRBV5-1 and TRBJ1-6, with 8 nucleotides matching TRBD1. This CDR3 is 17 amino acids long. V shed 4 bases, J shed 9 bases, and the junction held 15 bases outside the gene matches. Germline assignment: CDR1 SGHRS and CDR2 YFSETQ. DNA of the CDR3: TGCGCCAGCAGCCCTAACTCAGGGGGCTCAGGGAGTTCACCCCTCCACTTT. It codes for CASSPNSGGSGSSPLHF.

This clone is a singleton in its sample. The rearrangement uses TRBV24-1 and TRBJ2-1, with D perhaps matching TRBD2 (6 bases). The V end was cut by 2 bases, the J end by 0 bases, with 10 bases between. Germline lookup yields CDR1 KGHDR and CDR2 SFDVKD. The CDR3 contains 16 residues. CDR3 sequence reads: CATSDSRRGSYNEQFF. The CDR3 coding sequence is TGTGCCACCAGTGATTCTCGGAGGGGCTCCTACAATGAGCAGTTCTTC.

This chain joins TRBV6-6 and TRBJ2-5; D is possibly TRBD1 (6 bases). The CDR3 extends over 14 amino acids. CDR1 is MNHNY, CDR2 SVGAGI, per germline (reference sequence). Trimming stripped 6 bases from V and 4 bases from J, with 15 bases between. CDR3 amino acids: CASSKTGRAETQYF. In DNA, the CDR3 is TGTGCCAGCAGCAAAACAGGGAGAGCAGAGACCCAGTACTTC.